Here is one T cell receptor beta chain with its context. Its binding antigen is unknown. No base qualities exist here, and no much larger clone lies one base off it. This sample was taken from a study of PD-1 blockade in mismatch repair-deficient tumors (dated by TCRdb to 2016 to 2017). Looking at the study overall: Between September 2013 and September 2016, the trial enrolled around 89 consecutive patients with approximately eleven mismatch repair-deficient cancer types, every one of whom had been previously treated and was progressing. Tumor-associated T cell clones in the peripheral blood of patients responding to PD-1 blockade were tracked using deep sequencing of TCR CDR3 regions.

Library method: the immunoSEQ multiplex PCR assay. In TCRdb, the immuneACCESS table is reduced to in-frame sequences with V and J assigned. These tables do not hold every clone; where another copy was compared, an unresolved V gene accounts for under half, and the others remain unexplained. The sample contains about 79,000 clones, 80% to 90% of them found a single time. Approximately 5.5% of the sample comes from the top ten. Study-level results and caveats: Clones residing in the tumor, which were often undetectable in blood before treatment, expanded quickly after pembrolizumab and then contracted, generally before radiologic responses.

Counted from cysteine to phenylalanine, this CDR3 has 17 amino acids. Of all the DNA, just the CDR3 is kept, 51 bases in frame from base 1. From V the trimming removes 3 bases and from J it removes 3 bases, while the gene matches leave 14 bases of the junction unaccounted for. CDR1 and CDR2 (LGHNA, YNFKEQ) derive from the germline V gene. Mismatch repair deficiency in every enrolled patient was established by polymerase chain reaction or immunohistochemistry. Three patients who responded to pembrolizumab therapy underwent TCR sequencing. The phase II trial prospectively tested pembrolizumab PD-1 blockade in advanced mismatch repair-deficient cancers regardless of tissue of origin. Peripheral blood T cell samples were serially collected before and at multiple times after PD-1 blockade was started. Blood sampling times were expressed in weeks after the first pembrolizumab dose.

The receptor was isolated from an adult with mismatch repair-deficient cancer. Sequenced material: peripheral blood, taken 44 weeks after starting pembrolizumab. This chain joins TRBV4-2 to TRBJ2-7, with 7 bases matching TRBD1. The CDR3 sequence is CASSQPLGQNSLYEQYF. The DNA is TGTGCCAGCAGCCAGCCATTGGGACAGAATTCACTCTACGAGCAGTACTTC.